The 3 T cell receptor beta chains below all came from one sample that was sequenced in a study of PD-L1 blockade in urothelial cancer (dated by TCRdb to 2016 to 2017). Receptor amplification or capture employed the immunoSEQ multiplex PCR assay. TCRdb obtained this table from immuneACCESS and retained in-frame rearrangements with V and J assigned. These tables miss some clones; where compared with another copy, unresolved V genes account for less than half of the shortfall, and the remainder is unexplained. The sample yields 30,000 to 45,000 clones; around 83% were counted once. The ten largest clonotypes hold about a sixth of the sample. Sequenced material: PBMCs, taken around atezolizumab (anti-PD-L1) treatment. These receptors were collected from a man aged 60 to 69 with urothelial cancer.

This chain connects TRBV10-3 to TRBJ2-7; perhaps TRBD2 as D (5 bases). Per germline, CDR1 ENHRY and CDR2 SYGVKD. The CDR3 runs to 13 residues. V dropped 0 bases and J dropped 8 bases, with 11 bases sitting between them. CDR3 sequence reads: CAISESIATQQYF. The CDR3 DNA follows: TGTGCCATCAGTGAGTCGATAGCGACACAGCAGTACTTC.

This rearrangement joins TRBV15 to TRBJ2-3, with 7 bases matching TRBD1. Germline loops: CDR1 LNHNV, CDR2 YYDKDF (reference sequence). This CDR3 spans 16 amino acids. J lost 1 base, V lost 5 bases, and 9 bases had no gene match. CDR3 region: CATSDPAGTGTDTQYF. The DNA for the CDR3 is TGTGCCACCAGCGATCCGGCCGGGACAGGCACAGATACGCAGTATTTT.

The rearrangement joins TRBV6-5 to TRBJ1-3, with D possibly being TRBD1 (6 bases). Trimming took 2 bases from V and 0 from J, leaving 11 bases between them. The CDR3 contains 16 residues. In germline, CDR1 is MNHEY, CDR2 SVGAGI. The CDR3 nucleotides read TGTGCCAGCAGTTACGACAGGATCGACTCTGGAAACACCATATATTTT. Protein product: CASSYDRIDSGNTIYF.